These 11 T cell receptor beta chains originate from one sample sequenced in a study of blood T cells in healthy people across ages. A second PCR of 7 to 11 cycles used a sample-barcoded 5' primer and a J-beta primer mix. TCRdb reanalysed the 5' RACE reads using MiXCR and keeps one entry per CDR3 protein. The top ten clones hold under 30% of a sample with fewer than 2 million distinct CDR3 sequences, more than 35% of them seen once. Specimen: blood. The origin of the receptors is a human donor in good health.

This clonotype was seen a few times. This chain connects TRBV15 to TRBJ2-1; maybe TRBD1 (5 bases). CDR1 LNHNV and CDR2 YYDKDF come from the germline V gene (reference sequence). Trimming removed 0 bases at V and 5 bases at J, with 14 bases between. This CDR3 is 16 amino acids long. This chain's CDR3 is CATSRDAGLVNNEQFF. CDR3 bases: TGTGCCACCAGCAGAGATGCAGGGTTGGTTAACAATGAGCAGTTCTTC.

This clonotype was seen a few times. CDR3 DNA: TGTGCCAGCAGAGAAGCGGGACAGAAGCAGTTCTTC. It translates to CASREAGQKQFF. The gene calls are TRBV12-3 or TRBV12-4 and TRBJ2-1; D may match TRBD1 or TRBD2 (7 bases each). Trimming stripped 6 bases from V and 11 bases from J, with 14 bases between. The length of the CDR3 is 12 residues.

This clonotype was found a few times. J is TRBJ2-7 and V is TRBV4-3, with a weak D call TRBD1 (6 bases). V lost 1 base and J 5 bases, leaving 12 bases between the germline ends. Germline CDR1 reads LGHNA; CDR2 reads YSLEER. The CDR3 totals 14 residues. The CDR3 sequence: CASSQGQVGNEQYF. The CDR3 nucleotides read TGCGCCAGCAGCCAAGGACAGGTGGGGAACGAGCAGTACTTC.

V and J are TRBV20-1 and TRBJ1-1; TRBD1 is a possible D gene (5 bases). The CDR3 runs to 15 residues. Germline values: CDR1 DFQATT, CDR2 SNEGSKA (reference sequence). Trimming took off 5 bases at V and 0 bases at J, with 16 bases between the two ends. CDR3 DNA sequence: TGCAGTGCTCCCCCGACAGCAACCATGAACACTGAAGCTTTCTTT. It specifies CSAPPTATMNTEAFF.

This chain links TRBV6-5 with TRBJ2-1; no definite D call. Germline V CDR1 and CDR2: MNHEY, SVGAGI. The CDR3 length is 14 residues. Trimming took 6 bases from V and 4 from J, leaving 13 bases between them. The CDR3 protein is CASRPPGAYNEQFF. CDR3 DNA sequence: TGTGCCAGCAGGCCTCCAGGCGCTTACAATGAGCAGTTCTTC.

This clonotype was picked up a small number of times. A read error may explain this, as a much larger clone is one base away. The V gene is TRBV5-1, the J gene TRBJ2-1, with 11 bases fitting TRBD1. Germline lookup yields CDR1 SGHRS and CDR2 YFSETQ. This CDR3 has 15 residues. The V gene end was trimmed by 3 bases and the J gene end by 12 bases; junction bases not matched to a gene: 11. The CDR3 DNA reads TGCGCCAGCAGCTCACTCGGACAGGGGGCCCATGGGCAGTTCTTC. Protein: CASSSLGQGAHGQFF.

J is TRBJ2-3 and V is TRBV5-6, with D possibly TRBD1 on 5 matching bases. CDR3 size: 14 residues. Germline assignment: CDR1 SGHDT and CDR2 YYEEEE. V was cut by 1 base and J by 5 bases, with 11 bases left in between. CDR3 nucleotide sequence: TGTGCCAGCAGCTTGATTGACAGTGAAGATACGCAGTATTTT. Translated, it gives CASSLIDSEDTQYF.

The V and J genes are TRBV12-5 and TRBJ1-1; D gene uncertain. Germline loops: CDR1 LGHNT, CDR2 FRNRAP. The V gene lost 0 bases and the J gene lost 0 bases, with 5 bases spanning the gap. CDR3 size: 14 residues. Here the CDR3 reads CASGLVTVNTEAFF. Written as DNA, the CDR3 is TGTGCTAGTGGTTTGGTGACGGTGAACACTGAAGCTTTCTTT. Variable domain in full (rest from reference TRBV12-5 and TRBJ1-1): DARVTQTPRHKVTEMGQEVTMRCQPILGHNTVFWYRQTMMQGLELLAYFRNRAPLDDSGMPKDRFSAEMPDATLATLKIQPSEPRDSAVYFCASGLVTVNTEAFFGQGTRLTVV.

On this clonotype itself: One end of the junction is discordant with germline, which a read error may explain. V is TRBV6-6 and J is TRBJ1-2; 9 nucleotides line up with TRBD1. Per the germline V gene, CDR1 is MNHNY and CDR2 is SVGAGI (reference sequence). CDR3 length equals 14 residues. The CDR3 loop reads CANSFGTGYEGYTF. For the CDR3, the DNA is TGTGCCAACAGTTTCGGGACAGGGTACGAGGGCTACACCTTC.

The rearrangement uses TRBV12-3 or TRBV12-4 and TRBJ2-2; D might be TRBD1 (6 bases). V lost 3 bases and J 2 bases, leaving 13 bases between the germline ends. CDR3 length: 16 residues. The CDR3 loop reads CASSLGTGPNTGELFF. The CDR3 DNA follows: TGTGCCAGCAGTTTGGGTACAGGGCCAAACACCGGGGAGCTGTTTTTT.

The sample holds a few counts of this clonotype. J is TRBJ2-3 and V is TRBV5-1; perhaps D is TRBD1 or TRBD2 (5 bases each). The CDR3 runs 15 residues. Trimming pared 1 base from V and 2 bases from J, leaving 11 bases between. The germline V gene encodes CDR1 SGHRS and CDR2 YFSETQ. This CDR3 reads CASSLLGPFTDTQYF. CDR3 nucleotide sequence: TGCGCCAGCAGCTTGTTGGGACCATTCACAGATACGCAGTATTTT.